This T cell receptor beta chain was profiled in a study of T cells of healthy individuals. From germline, CDR1 is SGHTA and CDR2 FQGNSA. Trimming cost V 1 base and J 6 bases; bases outside gene matches: 5. The CDR3 runs to 15 residues. TCRdb redid the calling of the 5' RACE reads with MiXCR, one entry per CDR3 protein. The sample has 85,000 to 100,000 distinct CDR3 sequences, roughly 15% seen once. This clonotype occurred a few times. This clonotype was obtained from a human donor in good health. The chain employs TRBV7-2 and TRBJ2-2, with 7 bases lining up with TRBD2. CDR3 in amino acids: CASSLVAGVSGELFF. Here the CDR3 DNA reads TGTGCCAGCAGCTTAGTTGCGGGAGTGTCCGGGGAGCTGTTTTTT.